Each of the 20 T cell receptor beta chains below was sequenced from the same sample in a study of T cell repertoires in cytomegalovirus infection. These receptors' targets are unknown. From the reads, TCRdb called clonotypes with MiXCR, one entry per CDR3 protein. The table includes around 570,000 distinct CDR3 sequences, 35% to 50% detected once. Sequenced here: cultured PBMCs, sampled from culture after CMV antigen stimulation. The receptors stem from a human donor in good health (CMV status not recorded). Some clones in this sample may be carry-over from other donors' samples.

CDR3 sequence reads: CASSMGGPSYEQYF. The CDR3 coding sequence is TGTGCCAGTAGTATGGGCGGGCCGAGCTACGAGCAGTACTTC. The rearrangement uses TRBV19 and TRBJ2-7; tentatively, D is TRBD2 (5 bases). Germline lookup yields CDR1 LNHDA and CDR2 SQIVND (reference sequence). Trimming stripped 3 bases from V and 3 bases from J, with 12 bases between. CDR3 length equals 14 residues.

The chain joins TRBV20-1 to TRBJ2-1; unclear D gene. The length of the CDR3 is 13 residues. Between the trimmed V and J ends, which lost 6 bases and 3 bases, there was a span of 12 bases. Germline V CDR1 and CDR2: DFQATT, SNEGSKA (reference sequence). CDR3 protein: CSAHPVGYNEQFF. The CDR3, as DNA: TGCAGTGCCCACCCGGTGGGCTACAATGAGCAGTTCTTC.

The V and J genes are TRBV7-2 and TRBJ1-5; 10 bases map to TRBD1. The CDR3 is 17 residues long. V lost 5 bases and J lost 0; bases outside the gene matches: 7. Germline V gene sequence: CDR1 SGHTA, CDR2 FQGNSA. The chain's CDR3 is CASSLGTGVISNQPQHF. In nucleotides, the CDR3 is TGTGCCAGCAGCCTGGGGACAGGGGTAATTAGCAATCAGCCCCAGCATTTT.

V gene TRBV18 combines with J gene TRBJ2-7; D might be TRBD2 (6 bases). This CDR3 is built from 14 residues. Germline assignment: CDR1 KGHSH and CDR2 LQKENI. V was shortened by 6 bases and J by 3 bases, with 15 bases between the two germline ends. The CDR3 sequence is CASSAGLIGYEQYF. Written as DNA, the CDR3 is TGTGCCAGCTCCGCCGGACTAATTGGCTACGAGCAGTACTTC.

The V gene is TRBV6-5, the J gene TRBJ2-1; 10 bases match TRBD2. There are 14 residues in the CDR3. V trimming: 3 bases; J trimming: 5 bases; junction bases outside the gene matches: 1. Germline V gene sequence: CDR1 MNHEY, CDR2 SVGAGI. The CDR3 loop reads CASSYGTSDNEQFF. The CDR3 DNA is TGTGCCAGCAGTTATGGGACTAGCGACAATGAGCAGTTCTTC.

The chain joins TRBV19 to TRBJ2-5; 8 bases are a match to TRBD2. Per germline, CDR1 LNHDA and CDR2 SQIVND (reference sequence). V was pared by 5 bases and J by 2 bases, with 7 bases of the junction left unmatched. CDR3 length equals 15 residues. This CDR3 reads CASSLPGGGQETQYF. CDR3 DNA: TGTGCCAGTAGTCTCCCCGGGGGGGGACAAGAGACCCAGTACTTC.

This clonotype was counted many times. J is TRBJ1-2 and V is TRBV7-2; 8 bases are a match to TRBD1. Germline V gene data show CDR1 as SGHTA and CDR2 as FQGNSA. The CDR3 is made up of 15 amino acids. The ends lost 6 bases at V and 4 bases at J; junction bases unmatched: 10. The CDR3 DNA is TGTGCCAGCAGTTCATTACAGGGGGTGGGCTATGGCTACACCTTC. Translating it yields CASSSLQGVGYGYTF.

This clonotype turned up a few times. The chain recombines TRBV4-3 with TRBJ2-4; D may correspond to TRBD1 or TRBD2 (5 bases each). In germline, CDR1 is LGHNA, CDR2 YSLEER. Trimming stripped 1 base from V and 9 bases from J, with 10 bases between. The CDR3 extends over 13 amino acids. The CDR3 loop is CASSQARDGIQYF. CDR3 nucleotides: TGCGCCAGCAGCCAAGCCAGGGACGGCATTCAGTACTTC.

The genes are TRBV6-5 and TRBJ2-1, with 8 bases that match TRBD2. The CDR3 sequence is 15 residues long. Per germline, CDR1 MNHEY and CDR2 SVGAGI. V lost 5 bases and J lost 5; bases outside the gene matches: 8. The CDR3 DNA is TGTGCCAGCAGTCTCACGGGGGGGCCGAACAATGAGCAGTTCTTC. It translates to CASSLTGGPNNEQFF.

This rearrangement joins TRBV4-1 to TRBJ2-1, with D maybe TRBD2 (6 bases). V lost 3 bases and J 6 bases, leaving 15 bases between the germline ends. CDR3 length equals 15 residues. Germline assignment: CDR1 MGHRA and CDR2 YSYEKL. CDR3 sequence reads: CASSQRGVGSNEQFF. Written as DNA, the CDR3 is TGCGCCAGCAGCCAGCGGGGTGTCGGGAGCAATGAGCAGTTCTTC.

J is TRBJ1-4 and V is TRBV7-8; D remains ambiguous. Trimming removed 1 base at V and 1 base at J, with 13 bases between. The CDR3 spans 17 residues. Looked up from germline, CDR1 is SGHVS and CDR2 is FQNEAQ. The CDR3 DNA reads as TGTGCCAGCAGCTTAGTTGGCAGCTATAGAACTAATGAAAAACTGTTTTTT. Its protein is CASSLVGSYRTNEKLFF. The full variable domain, with the rest looked up from reference TRBV7-8 and TRBJ1-4, is GAGVSQSPRYKVAKRGQDVALRCDPISGHVSLFWYQQALGQGPEFLTYFQNEAQLDKSGLPSDRFFAERPEGSVSTLKIQRTQQEDSAVYLCASSLVGSYRTNEKLFFGSGTQLSVL.

A few counts support this clonotype. This chain joins TRBV2 and TRBJ1-2; 9 bases are a match to TRBD1. Germline V gene sequence: CDR1 SNHLY, CDR2 FYNNEI. There are 13 residues in the CDR3. V trimming: 6 bases; J trimming: 7 bases; junction bases outside the gene matches: 6. CDR3 protein: CASRVGTGFGYTF. For the CDR3, the DNA is TGTGCCAGCAGGGTCGGGACAGGGTTTGGCTACACCTTC.

The V call is TRBV20-1, the J call TRBJ2-3; TRBD2 aligns across 10 bases. V lost 3 bases, J lost 4 bases, and 4 bases stayed unmatched. CDR3 length: 14 residues. Germline CDR1 is DFQATT and CDR2 is SNEGSKA (reference sequence). CDR3 bases: TGCAGTGCTAGTAGTCTAGCGGGAGCAGATACGCAGTATTTT. Residues: CSASSLAGADTQYF.

The chain joins TRBV4-3 to TRBJ2-5; 14 positions match TRBD2. The CDR3 has 17 residues. Germline-derived CDR1 and CDR2 are LGHNA and YSLEER. V gave up 4 bases and J gave up 4 bases; unmatched junction bases: 8. CDR3 nucleotides: TGCGCCAGCAGCCCGGGACTAGCGGGAGAAGGGATAGAGACCCAGTACTTC. This gives the protein CASSPGLAGEGIETQYF.

This clonotype was detected only a few times. The chain recombines TRBV7-2 with TRBJ2-5; D tentatively reads TRBD1 or TRBD2 (5 bases each). V was cut by 3 bases and J by 5 bases, with 13 bases left in between. The length of the CDR3 is 14 residues. Per the germline V gene, CDR1 is SGHTA and CDR2 is FQGNSA. The DNA for the CDR3 is TGTGCCAGCAGCTTCACGGGGCCCGTGGAGACCCAGTACTTC. Protein sequence: CASSFTGPVETQYF.

The J gene is TRBJ2-7, the V gene TRBV7-2; D tentatively reads TRBD1 or TRBD2 (5 bases each). The CDR3 consists of 14 residues. V gave up 2 bases and J gave up 7 bases, with 15 bases separating them. Looked up from germline, CDR1 is SGHTA and CDR2 is FQGNSA. The CDR3 sequence is CASSLSAGAPEQYF. CDR3 nucleotide sequence: TGTGCCAGCAGCTTATCCGCCGGGGCCCCAGAGCAGTACTTC.

The chain links TRBV7-2 to TRBJ1-2; 11 nucleotides line up with TRBD1. This CDR3 has 15 amino acids. Germline V gene lookup returns CDR1 SGHTA and CDR2 FQGNSA. The V and J ends lost 5 bases and 4 bases, in that order; junction bases with no gene match: 6. CDR3 protein: CASSTTGTGGYGYTF. CDR3 DNA: TGTGCCAGCAGCACAACCGGGACAGGGGGCTATGGCTACACCTTC.

At least ten counts were recorded for this clonotype. The CDR3 region has the DNA TGTGCCAGCAGCTTGAGCGGGGGGGTTGATACGCAGTATTTT. Translating it yields CASSLSGGVDTQYF. The chain employs TRBV7-2 and TRBJ2-3; the match to TRBD2 covers 10 bases. This CDR3 comprises 14 residues. V lost 3 bases and J lost 6; bases outside the gene matches: 3. Germline values: CDR1 SGHTA, CDR2 FQGNSA.

Concerning this clonotype: The CDR3 does not close with the conserved phenylalanine or tryptophan, likely indicating a read error. The DNA is omitted, as the CDR3 cannot be located on it reliably, and the CDR3 follows TCRdb's listing. V is TRBV7-6 and J is TRBJ2-1; TRBD1 reflects the table's D call only, with no check against the DNA. The CDR3 is 16 amino acids long, termini counted. Germline V lookup: CDR1 SGHVS, CDR2 FNYEAQ. CDR3 amino acids: CASSLVIRVSTTGRRL.

The sample holds many counts of this clonotype. J is TRBJ2-1 and V is TRBV4-3; 9 bases match TRBD2. Germline loops: CDR1 LGHNA, CDR2 YSLEER. The CDR3 totals 17 residues. Unmatched junction bases numbered 7, after V lost 0 bases and J lost 4 bases. The CDR3 DNA reads TGCGCCAGCAGCCAAGACATGGCGGGAGGGAGTTACAATGAGCAGTTCTTC. It translates to CASSQDMAGGSYNEQFF.